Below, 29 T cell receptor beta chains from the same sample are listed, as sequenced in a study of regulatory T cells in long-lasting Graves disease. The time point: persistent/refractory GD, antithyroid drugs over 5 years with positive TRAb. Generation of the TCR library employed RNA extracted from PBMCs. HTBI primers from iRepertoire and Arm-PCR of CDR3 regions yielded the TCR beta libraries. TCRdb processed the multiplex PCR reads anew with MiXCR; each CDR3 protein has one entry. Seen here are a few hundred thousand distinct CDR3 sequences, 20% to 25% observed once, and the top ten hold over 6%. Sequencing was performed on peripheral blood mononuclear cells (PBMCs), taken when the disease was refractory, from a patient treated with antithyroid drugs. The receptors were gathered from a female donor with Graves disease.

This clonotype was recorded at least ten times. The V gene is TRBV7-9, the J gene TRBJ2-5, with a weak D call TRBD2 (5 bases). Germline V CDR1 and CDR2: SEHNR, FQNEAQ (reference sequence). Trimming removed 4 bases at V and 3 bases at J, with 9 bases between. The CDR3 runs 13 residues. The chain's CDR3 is CASSSGLEETQYF. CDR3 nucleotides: TGTGCCAGCAGCTCAGGACTTGAAGAGACCCAGTACTTC.

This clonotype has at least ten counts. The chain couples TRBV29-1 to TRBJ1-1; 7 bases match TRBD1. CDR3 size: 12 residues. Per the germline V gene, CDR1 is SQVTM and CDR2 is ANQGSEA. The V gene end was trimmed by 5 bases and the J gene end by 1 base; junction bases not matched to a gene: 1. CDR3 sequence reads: CSVWDRNTEAFF. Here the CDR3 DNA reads TGCAGCGTTTGGGACAGGAACACTGAAGCTTTCTTT. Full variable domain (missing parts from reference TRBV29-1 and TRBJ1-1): SAVISQKPSRDICQRGTSLTIQCQVDSQVTMMFWYRQQPGQSLTLIATANQGSEATYESGFVIDKFPISRPNLTFSTLTVSNMSPEDSSIYLCSVWDRNTEAFFGQGTRLTVV.

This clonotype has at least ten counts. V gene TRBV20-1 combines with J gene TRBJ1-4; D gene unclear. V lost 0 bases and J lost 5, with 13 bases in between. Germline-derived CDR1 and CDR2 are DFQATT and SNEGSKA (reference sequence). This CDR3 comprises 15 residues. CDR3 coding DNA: TGCAGTGCTAGAGATGTTAACAGACCGAATGAAAAACTGTTTTTT. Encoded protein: CSARDVNRPNEKLFF.

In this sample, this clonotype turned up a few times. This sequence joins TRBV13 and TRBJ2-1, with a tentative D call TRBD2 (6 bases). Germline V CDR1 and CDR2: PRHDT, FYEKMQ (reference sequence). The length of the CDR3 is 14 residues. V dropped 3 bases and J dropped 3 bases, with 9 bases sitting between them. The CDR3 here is CASSLRGVYNEQFF. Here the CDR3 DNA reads TGTGCCAGCAGCTTGCGGGGCGTCTACAATGAGCAGTTCTTC.

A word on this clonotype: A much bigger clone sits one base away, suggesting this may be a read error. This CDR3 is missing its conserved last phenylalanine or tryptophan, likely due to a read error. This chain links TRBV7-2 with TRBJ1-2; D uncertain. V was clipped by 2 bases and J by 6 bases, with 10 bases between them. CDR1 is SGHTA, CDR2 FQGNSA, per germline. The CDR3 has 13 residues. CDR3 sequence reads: CASSLIIGDGYTL. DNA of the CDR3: TGTGCCAGCAGCTTAATTATTGGTGATGGCTACACCCTC.

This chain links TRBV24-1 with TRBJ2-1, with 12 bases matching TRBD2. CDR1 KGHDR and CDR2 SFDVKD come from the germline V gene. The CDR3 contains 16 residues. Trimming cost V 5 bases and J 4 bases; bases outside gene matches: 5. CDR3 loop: CATSVTGTSGYNEQFF. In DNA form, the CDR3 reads TGTGCCACCAGTGTTACCGGGACTAGCGGGTACAATGAGCAGTTCTTC.

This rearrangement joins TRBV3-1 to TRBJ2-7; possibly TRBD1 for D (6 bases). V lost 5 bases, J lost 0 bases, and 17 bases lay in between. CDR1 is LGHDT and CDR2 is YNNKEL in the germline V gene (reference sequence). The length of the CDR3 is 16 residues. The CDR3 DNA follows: TGTGCCAGCAGCAACACAGGGTCCATTATCTCCTACGAGCAGTACTTC. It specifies CASSNTGSIISYEQYF.

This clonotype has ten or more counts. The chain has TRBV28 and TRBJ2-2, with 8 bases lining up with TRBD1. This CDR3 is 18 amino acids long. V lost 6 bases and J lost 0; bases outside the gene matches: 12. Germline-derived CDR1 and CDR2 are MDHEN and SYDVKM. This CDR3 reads CASSDRGSHRTNTGELFF. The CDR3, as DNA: TGTGCCAGCAGCGACAGGGGCAGCCATAGAACGAACACCGGGGAGCTGTTTTTT.

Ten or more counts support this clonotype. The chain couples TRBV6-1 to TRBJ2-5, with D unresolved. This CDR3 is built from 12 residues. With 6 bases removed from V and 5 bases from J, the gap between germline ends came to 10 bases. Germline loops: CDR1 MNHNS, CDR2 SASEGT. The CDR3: CASSLSTETQYF. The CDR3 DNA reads TGTGCCAGCAGCTTAAGTACGGAGACCCAGTACTTC.

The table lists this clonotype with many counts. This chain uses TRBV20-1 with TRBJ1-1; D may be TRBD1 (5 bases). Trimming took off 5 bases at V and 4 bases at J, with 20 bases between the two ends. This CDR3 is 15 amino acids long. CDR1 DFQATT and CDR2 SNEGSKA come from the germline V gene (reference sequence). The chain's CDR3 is CSAEDGGEWSTEAFF. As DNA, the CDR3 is TGCAGTGCTGAGGACGGGGGGGAGTGGAGCACTGAAGCTTTCTTT.

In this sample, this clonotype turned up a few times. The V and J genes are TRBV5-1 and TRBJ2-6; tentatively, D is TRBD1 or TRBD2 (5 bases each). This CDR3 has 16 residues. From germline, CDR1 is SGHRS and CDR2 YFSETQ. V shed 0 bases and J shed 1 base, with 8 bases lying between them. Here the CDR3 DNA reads TGCGCCAGCAGCTTGGTTGGGGGTTCTGGGGCCAACGTCCTGACTTTC. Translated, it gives CASSLVGGSGANVLTF.

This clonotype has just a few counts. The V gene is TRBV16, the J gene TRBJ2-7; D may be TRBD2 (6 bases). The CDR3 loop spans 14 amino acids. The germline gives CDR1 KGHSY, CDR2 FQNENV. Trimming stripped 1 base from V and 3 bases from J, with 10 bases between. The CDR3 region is CASSQLDGGYEQYF. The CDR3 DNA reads TGTGCCAGCAGCCAATTGGACGGGGGCTACGAGCAGTACTTC.

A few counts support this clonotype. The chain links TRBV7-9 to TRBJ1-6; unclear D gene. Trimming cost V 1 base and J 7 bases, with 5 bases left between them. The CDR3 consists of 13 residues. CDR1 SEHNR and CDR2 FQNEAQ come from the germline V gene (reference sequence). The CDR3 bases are TGTGCCAGCAGCTTAGTAGAGAATTCACCCCTCCACTTT. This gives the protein CASSLVENSPLHF.

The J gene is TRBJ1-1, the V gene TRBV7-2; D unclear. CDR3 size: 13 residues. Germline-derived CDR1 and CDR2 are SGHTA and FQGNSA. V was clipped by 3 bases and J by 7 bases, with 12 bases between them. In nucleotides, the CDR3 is TGTGCCAGCAGCTTCGCTCCGGGAGTTGAAGCTTTCTTT. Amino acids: CASSFAPGVEAFF.

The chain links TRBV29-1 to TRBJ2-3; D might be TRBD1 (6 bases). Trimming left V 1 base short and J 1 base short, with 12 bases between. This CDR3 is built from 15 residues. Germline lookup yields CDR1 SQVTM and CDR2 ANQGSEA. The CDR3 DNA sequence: TGCAGCGTTGAAGGGAACAGGGTACGCACAGATACGCAGTATTTT. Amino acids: CSVEGNRVRTDTQYF.

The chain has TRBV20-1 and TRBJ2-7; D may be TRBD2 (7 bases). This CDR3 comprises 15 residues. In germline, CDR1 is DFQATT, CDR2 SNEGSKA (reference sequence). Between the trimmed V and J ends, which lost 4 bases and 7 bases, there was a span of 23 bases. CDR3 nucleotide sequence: TGCAGTGCTACAAAGGGGGAGGGGAGGGCCGTGGAGCAGTACTTC. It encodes CSATKGEGRAVEQYF.

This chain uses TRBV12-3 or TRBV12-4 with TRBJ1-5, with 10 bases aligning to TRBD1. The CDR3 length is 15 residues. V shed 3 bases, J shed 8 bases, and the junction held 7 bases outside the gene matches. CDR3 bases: TGTGCCAGCAGTTTCCGGGACAGGGGATTGGAGCCCCAGCATTTT. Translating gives CASSFRDRGLEPQHF.

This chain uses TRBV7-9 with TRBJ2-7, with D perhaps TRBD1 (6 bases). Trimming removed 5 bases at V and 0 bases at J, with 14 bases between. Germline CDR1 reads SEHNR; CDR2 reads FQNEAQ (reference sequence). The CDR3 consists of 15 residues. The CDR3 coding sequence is TGTGCCAGCAGCCCAGAAAACAGGGCCTCCTACGAGCAGTACTTC. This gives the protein CASSPENRASYEQYF.

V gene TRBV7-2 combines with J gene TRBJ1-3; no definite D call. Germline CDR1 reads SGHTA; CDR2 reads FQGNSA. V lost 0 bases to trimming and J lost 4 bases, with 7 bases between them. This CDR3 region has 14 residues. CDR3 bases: TGTGCCAGCAGCTTAGCTCACGCGGGAAACACCATATATTTT. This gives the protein CASSLAHAGNTIYF.

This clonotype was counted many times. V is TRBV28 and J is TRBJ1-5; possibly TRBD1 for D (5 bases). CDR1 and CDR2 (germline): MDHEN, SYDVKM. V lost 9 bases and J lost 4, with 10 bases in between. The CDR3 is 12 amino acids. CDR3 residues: CASPSGNQPQHF. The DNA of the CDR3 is TGTGCCAGTCCTTCAGGGAATCAGCCCCAGCATTTT.

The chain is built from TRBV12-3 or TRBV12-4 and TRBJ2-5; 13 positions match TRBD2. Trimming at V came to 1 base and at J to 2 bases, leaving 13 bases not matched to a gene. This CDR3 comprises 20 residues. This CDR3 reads CASSLGAQHGTSGEQETQYF. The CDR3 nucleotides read TGTGCCAGCAGTTTAGGGGCCCAACACGGGACTAGCGGGGAACAAGAGACCCAGTACTTC.

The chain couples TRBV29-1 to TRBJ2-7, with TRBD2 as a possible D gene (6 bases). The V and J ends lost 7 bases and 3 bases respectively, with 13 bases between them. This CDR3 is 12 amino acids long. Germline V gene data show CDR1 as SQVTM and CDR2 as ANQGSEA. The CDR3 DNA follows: TGCAGCGCGACACAGGACTACTACGAGCAGTACTTC. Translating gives CSATQDYYEQYF.

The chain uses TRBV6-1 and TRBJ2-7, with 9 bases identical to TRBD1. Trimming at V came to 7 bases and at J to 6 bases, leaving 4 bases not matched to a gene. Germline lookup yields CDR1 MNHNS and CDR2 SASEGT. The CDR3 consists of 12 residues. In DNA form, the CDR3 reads TGTGCCAGCACTCCGACAGGGGGCGAGCAGTACTTC. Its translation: CASTPTGGEQYF.

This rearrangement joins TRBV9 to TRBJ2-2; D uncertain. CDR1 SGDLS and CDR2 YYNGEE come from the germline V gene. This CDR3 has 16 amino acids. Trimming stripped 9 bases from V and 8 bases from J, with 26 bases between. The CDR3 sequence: CATGVGAEPPAGELFF. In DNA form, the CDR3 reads TGTGCCACAGGCGTCGGCGCCGAACCTCCTGCTGGGGAGCTGTTTTTT.

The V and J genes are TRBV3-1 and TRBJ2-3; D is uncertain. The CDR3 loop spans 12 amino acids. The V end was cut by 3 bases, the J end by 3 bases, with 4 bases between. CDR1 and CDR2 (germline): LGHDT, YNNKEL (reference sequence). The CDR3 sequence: CASSHGTDTQYF. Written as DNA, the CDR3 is TGTGCCAGCAGCCACGGGACAGATACGCAGTATTTT.

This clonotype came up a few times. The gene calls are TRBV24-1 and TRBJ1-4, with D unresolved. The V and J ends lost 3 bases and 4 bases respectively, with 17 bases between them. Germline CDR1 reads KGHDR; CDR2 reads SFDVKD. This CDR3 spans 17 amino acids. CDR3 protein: CATSDKPGIGNNEKLFF. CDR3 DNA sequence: TGTGCCACCAGTGATAAACCGGGGATAGGAAATAATGAAAAACTGTTTTTT.

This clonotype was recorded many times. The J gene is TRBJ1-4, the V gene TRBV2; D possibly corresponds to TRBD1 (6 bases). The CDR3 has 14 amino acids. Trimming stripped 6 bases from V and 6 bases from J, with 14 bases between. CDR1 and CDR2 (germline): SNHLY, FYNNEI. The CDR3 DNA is TGTGCCAGCAGCGAGGGGGGGCTGGATGAAAAACTGTTTTTT. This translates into CASSEGGLDEKLFF.

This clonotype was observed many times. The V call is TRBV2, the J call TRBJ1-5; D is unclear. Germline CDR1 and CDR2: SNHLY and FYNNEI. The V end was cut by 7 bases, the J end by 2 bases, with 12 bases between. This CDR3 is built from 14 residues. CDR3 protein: CASMRTEGNQPQHF. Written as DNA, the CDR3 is TGTGCCAGCATGAGGACGGAGGGCAATCAGCCCCAGCATTTT.

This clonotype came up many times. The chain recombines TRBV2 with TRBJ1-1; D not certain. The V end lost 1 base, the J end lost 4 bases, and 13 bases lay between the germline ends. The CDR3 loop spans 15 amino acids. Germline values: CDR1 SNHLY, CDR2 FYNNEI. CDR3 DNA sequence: TGTGCCAGCAGTGAAGACAGTCAGGCGGGCACTGAAGCTTTCTTT. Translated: CASSEDSQAGTEAFF. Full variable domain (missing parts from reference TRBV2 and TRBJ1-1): EPEVTQTPSHQVTQMGQEVILRCVPISNHLYFYWYRQILGQKVEFLVSFYNNEISEKSEIFDDQFSVERPDGSNFTLKIRSTKLEDSAMYFCASSEDSQAGTEAFFGQGTRLTVV.